This T cell receptor beta chain was captured by sequencing in a study of T-cell memory formation after mild COVID-19. Germline V gene data show CDR1 as SGHDN and CDR2 as FVKESK. This CDR3 region has 13 residues. V lost 5 bases, J lost 15 bases, and 9 bases stayed unmatched. This clonotype was counted ten times or more. TCR alpha and TCR beta cDNA libraries carrying sample barcodes and UMIs came from 5'RACE with constant-segment primers. TCRdb independently ran MiXCR on the 5' RACE reads; one entry per CDR3 protein. The table has more than 25,000 distinct CDR3 sequences, 6% to 9.5% seen once. J is TRBJ2-1 and V is TRBV14; 11 bases fit TRBD2. This sequence was found in an adult woman who had mild COVID-19 (a few samples of this study predate the infection). Cell type and time point are not known. Sequenced material: PBMCs or a T cell subset sorted from them (not recorded which). This CDR3 reads CASSISGRGESFF. The DNA for the CDR3 is TGTGCCAGCAGCATTAGCGGGAGGGGTGAGTCGTTCTTC.